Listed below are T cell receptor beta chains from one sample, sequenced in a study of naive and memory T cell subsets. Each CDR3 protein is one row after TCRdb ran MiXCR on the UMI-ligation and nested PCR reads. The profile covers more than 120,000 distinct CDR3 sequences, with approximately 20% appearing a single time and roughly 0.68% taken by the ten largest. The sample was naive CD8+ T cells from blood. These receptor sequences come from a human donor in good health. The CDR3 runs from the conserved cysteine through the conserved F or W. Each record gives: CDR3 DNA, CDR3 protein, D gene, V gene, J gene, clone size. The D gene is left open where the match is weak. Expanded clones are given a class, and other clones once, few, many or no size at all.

DNA: TGTGCCACCAGCAGCCGGCAGGGGGATTCCGGGGAGCTGTTTTTT
CDR3: CATSSRQGDSGELFF
D: TRBD1
V: TRBV15
J: TRBJ2-2
size: few

DNA: TGTGCCAGCAGTTACTGGGGCCAGGAGACGAACACTGAAGCTTTCTTT
CDR3: CASSYWGQETNTEAFF
D: -
V: TRBV6-5
J: TRBJ1-1
size: many

DNA: TGTGCCAGCAGCTTAGCGCAGTCGGGAGTGGTATCCTACAATGAGCAGTTCTTC
CDR3: CASSLAQSGVVSYNEQFF
D: -
V: TRBV7-6
J: TRBJ2-1
size: few

DNA: TGCGCCAGCAGCCAAGTACAGATTAATCAGCCCCAGCATTTT
CDR3: CASSQVQINQPQHF
D: -
V: TRBV4-1
J: TRBJ1-5
size: -

DNA: TGTGCCAGCAGTTTACCCCCGACTAGCGGTCCCTACAATGAGCAGTTCTTC
CDR3: CASSLPPTSGPYNEQFF
D: TRBD2
V: TRBV28
J: TRBJ2-1
size: -

DNA: TGTGCCAGCAGCTTATTCACCCGGGACACCGGGGAGCTGTTTTTT
CDR3: CASSLFTRDTGELFF
D: -
V: TRBV7-9
J: TRBJ2-2
size: few

DNA: TGTGCCAGCAGTTACGCCGGGGAGCAGTTCTTC
CDR3: CASSYAGEQFF
D: -
V: TRBV6-5
J: TRBJ2-1
size: -

DNA: TGTGCCAGCAGTCGGAATAGCAATCAGCCCCAGCATTTT
CDR3: CASSRNSNQPQHF
D: -
V: TRBV28
J: TRBJ1-5
size: -

DNA: TGTGCCAGCAGTACCGGCAGTAGGGCCTCTGGGGCCAACGTCCTGACTTTC
CDR3: CASSTGSRASGANVLTF
D: -
V: TRBV28
J: TRBJ2-6
size: few

DNA: TGTGCCAGCAATTTTCAGGGGCTATCCGGCGAGCAGTACTTC
CDR3: CASNFQGLSGEQYF
D: -
V: TRBV28
J: TRBJ2-7
size: few

DNA: TGTGCCAGCAGTTTTCGATCGGATTCTAACACCGGGGAGCTGTTTTTT
CDR3: CASSFRSDSNTGELFF
D: -
V: TRBV28
J: TRBJ2-2
size: few

DNA: TGCAGTGCTAGAGATCCCGACAGGGCCTCTAGCACAGATACGCAGTATTTT
CDR3: CSARDPDRASSTDTQYF
D: TRBD1
V: TRBV20-1
J: TRBJ2-3
size: -

DNA: TGTGCCAGCAGTGAAGGGGCCGGGACAGGCCGGTTTGGGGAGACCCAGTACTTC
CDR3: CASSEGAGTGRFGETQYF
D: TRBD1
V: TRBV2
J: TRBJ2-5
size: -

DNA: TGTGCCAGCAGTTTTCAAGGGGGCCACAATGAGCAGTTCTTC
CDR3: CASSFQGGHNEQFF
D: TRBD1
V: TRBV28
J: TRBJ2-1
size: few

DNA: TGTGCCAGCGGGTTAGGGTATGAGCAGTTCTTC
CDR3: CASGLGYEQFF
D: -
V: TRBV27
J: TRBJ2-1
size: few

DNA: TGTGCCAGCAGTTTGGACCTCCGGCCTCGCGACGAGCAGTACTTC
CDR3: CASSLDLRPRDEQYF
D: -
V: TRBV28
J: TRBJ2-7
size: -

DNA: TGTGCTAGTGCGTCGTCCCACAGGGTAGGGGTTAACACCGGGGAGCTGTTTTTT
CDR3: CASASSHRVGVNTGELFF
D: -
V: TRBV12-5
J: TRBJ2-2
size: -

DNA: TGTGCCAGCAGTGAATCTATGAACACTGAAGCTTTCTTT
CDR3: CASSESMNTEAFF
D: -
V: TRBV25-1
J: TRBJ1-1
size: -

DNA: TGTGCCAGCAGCCAAGATCACGAGGGAATGCGCTCTGGGGCCAACGTCCTGACTTTC
CDR3: CASSQDHEGMRSGANVLTF
D: -
V: TRBV14
J: TRBJ2-6
size: -

DNA: TGTGCCAGCAGTGACACGGGGGGAGGGGCCTACGAGCAGTACTTC
CDR3: CASSDTGGGAYEQYF
D: TRBD2
V: TRBV25-1
J: TRBJ2-7
size: few

DNA: TGTGCCAGCTCACTATGGGGGACCAAGACCTACAATGAGCAGTTCTTC
CDR3: CASSLWGTKTYNEQFF
D: -
V: TRBV18
J: TRBJ2-1
size: -

DNA: TGTGCCACCAGTGATTTGAGCTTGGGCCAGAGACAAGAGACCCAGTACTTC
CDR3: CATSDLSLGQRQETQYF
D: -
V: TRBV24-1
J: TRBJ2-5
size: -

DNA: TGTGCCAGCAGCCTAGCCTTGTCTGAAGCTTTCTTT
CDR3: CASSLALSEAFF
D: -
V: TRBV7-6
J: TRBJ1-1
size: -

DNA: TGTGCCAGCAGTACAGGGTACGAGCAGTACTTC
CDR3: CASSTGYEQYF
D: -
V: TRBV25-1
J: TRBJ2-7
size: many

DNA: TGTGCCAGCAGCCAGGAATGGAACGCCAACACTGAAGCTTTCTTT
CDR3: CASSQEWNANTEAFF
D: -
V: TRBV4-2
J: TRBJ1-1
size: -

DNA: TGTGCCAGCAGTTTACTGACAGGGGGCTTGACTGAAGCTTTCTTT
CDR3: CASSLLTGGLTEAFF
D: TRBD1
V: TRBV27
J: TRBJ1-1
size: -

DNA: TGCAGCGTACTTAGCGGGAGGCCCTCCTACGAGCAGTACTTC
CDR3: CSVLSGRPSYEQYF
D: TRBD2
V: TRBV29-1
J: TRBJ2-7
size: once

DNA: TGCGCCAGCAGCCATGGATCAGCGGAGCCCCAGCATTTT
CDR3: CASSHGSAEPQHF
D: -
V: TRBV4-3
J: TRBJ1-5
size: few

DNA: TGTGCCAGCAGTTATCCCTACACCGGGGAGCTGTTTTTT
CDR3: CASSYPYTGELFF
D: -
V: TRBV28
J: TRBJ2-2
size: few

DNA: TGTGCCAGCAGTTTTGTGGGGCGGGAGGTGAACTTC
CDR3: CASSFVGREVNF
D: TRBD2
V: TRBV12-3/TRBV12-4
J: TRBJ2-7
size: -

DNA: TGCGCCAGCAGCCAAGTCAGGGGAGAATACGAGCAGTACTTC
CDR3: CASSQVRGEYEQYF
D: -
V: TRBV4-1
J: TRBJ2-7
size: -

DNA: TGCGCCAGCAGCCAGCAGGGACTAGCGGGAAACAATGAGCAGTTCTTC
CDR3: CASSQQGLAGNNEQFF
D: TRBD2
V: TRBV4-1
J: TRBJ2-1
size: -

DNA: TGTGCCAGCGGATCCGGGACTAGCGGGGCCGGGCCCCTCACAGATACGCAGTATTTT
CDR3: CASGSGTSGAGPLTDTQYF
D: TRBD2
V: TRBV9
J: TRBJ2-3
size: -

DNA: TGTGCCAGCAGCTCACCCCAAACCGGGGGTCACAATGAGCAGTTCTTC
CDR3: CASSSPQTGGHNEQFF
D: -
V: TRBV7-9
J: TRBJ2-1
size: -

DNA: TGTGCCAGCAGCCTAGGGGGAAGTGGGGCCAAAAACATTCAGTACTTC
CDR3: CASSLGGSGAKNIQYF
D: -
V: TRBV12-3/TRBV12-4
J: TRBJ2-4
size: -

DNA: TGTGCCAGCAGTGGGTTCCTGGGACTCAACTATGGCTACACCTTC
CDR3: CASSGFLGLNYGYTF
D: -
V: TRBV6-1
J: TRBJ1-2
size: few

DNA: TGTGCCAGCAGAGGTCCCTCCCCGGGGACAGGGGCCTACGAGCAGTACTTC
CDR3: CASRGPSPGTGAYEQYF
D: TRBD1
V: TRBV25-1
J: TRBJ2-7
size: -

DNA: TGTGCCACCTCCCTAAGTCTGCGGGATTCAGATACGCAGTATTTT
CDR3: CATSLSLRDSDTQYF
D: -
V: TRBV28
J: TRBJ2-3
size: -

DNA: TGTGCCGGATGTTCGCAGGGCACTGAAGCTTTCTTT
CDR3: CAGCSQGTEAFF
D: -
V: TRBV6-2/TRBV6-3
J: TRBJ1-1
size: -

DNA: TGTGCCACCTGCAGGGACATGAACACTGAAGCTTTCTTT
CDR3: CATCRDMNTEAFF
D: -
V: TRBV10-3
J: TRBJ1-1
size: -

DNA: TGTGCCAGCAGTTATGAATATACAAACACTGAAGCTTTCTTT
CDR3: CASSYEYTNTEAFF
D: -
V: TRBV6-6
J: TRBJ1-1
size: -

DNA: TGTGCCAGCAGTGTCAGGACGGGAGTAGCCTACAATGAGCAGTTCTTC
CDR3: CASSVRTGVAYNEQFF
D: -
V: TRBV13
J: TRBJ2-1
size: few

DNA: TGTGCCAGCAGCTTAGTGTACCAAGAGACCCAGTACTTC
CDR3: CASSLVYQETQYF
D: -
V: TRBV7-8
J: TRBJ2-5
size: -

DNA: TGTGCCACCTCTAGCGGGAGCCTCACAGATACGCAGTATTTT
CDR3: CATSSGSLTDTQYF
D: TRBD2
V: TRBV15
J: TRBJ2-3
size: -

DNA: TGTGCCAGCAGCTCGGGAATAGCCGAGCAGTACTTC
CDR3: CASSSGIAEQYF
D: -
V: TRBV7-9
J: TRBJ2-7
size: -

DNA: TGCGCCAGCAGCCCGTGGACAGGGGAGGGGTACGATGAGCAGTTCTTC
CDR3: CASSPWTGEGYDEQFF
D: TRBD1
V: TRBV5-1
J: TRBJ2-1
size: -

DNA: TGTGCCAGCAGCCTAACTAGCGGGAGTACAGATACGCAGTATTTT
CDR3: CASSLTSGSTDTQYF
D: TRBD2
V: TRBV7-2
J: TRBJ2-3
size: many

DNA: TGTGCCTGGAGCGGGCTACATTACGAGCAGTACTTC
CDR3: CAWSGLHYEQYF
D: -
V: TRBV11-2
J: TRBJ2-7
size: once

DNA: TGCAGCGCTAGGACAGGGAGGGACTATGGCTACACCTTC
CDR3: CSARTGRDYGYTF
D: TRBD1
V: TRBV29-1
J: TRBJ1-2
size: -

DNA: TGTGCCTGGTGGGGTAGGAACGAGCAGTACTTC
CDR3: CAWWGRNEQYF
D: -
V: TRBV30
J: TRBJ2-7
size: -